This T cell receptor beta chain was recorded in a study of cytomegalovirus exposure and HLA in healthy donors. Study in general: The 95 million to 120 million unique TCR beta sequences, from some 170 million T cells, were found by an earlier analysis.

Germline loops: CDR1 MGHRA, CDR2 YSYEKL. This CDR3 contains 15 residues. As concerns this clone: Its antigen is as yet unknown.

Researchers ran the PCR with 60 Vbeta and 13 Jbeta primers. In the study's own analysis: Per a later analysis, the number of unique TCR beta chains was approximately 80 million, of which roughly 10 million were shared. Some clones are missing from TCRdb's copy, which holds only in-frame ones; the method was immunoSEQ multiplex PCR. V, J and clone size reflect that table, while D and trimming were determined from the DNA. The table shows some 90,000 clones, with 75% to 90% occurring only once. Whole-study findings and limits: Trimming of TCR beta V- and J-genes showed a link, identified in a later analysis, to a missense DCLRE1C variant.

Specimen: PBMCs. This TCR was recovered from a man aged 50 to 59 in good health and CMV-seropositive. The chain uses TRBV4-1 and TRBJ2-5, with TRBD2 identical over 10 bases. The DNA end lines up better with TRBJ2-7; the J call may be wrong. The CDR3 here is CASSQTGLANYEQYF. The CDR3 DNA follows: TGCGCCAGCAGCCAAACGGGACTAGCGAACTACGAGCAGTACTTC.